The 10 T cell receptor beta chains reported below all come from one sample, sequenced in a study of shared clonotypes between healthy human individuals. Sequenced by immunoSEQ multiplex PCR; TCRdb stores in-frame clones only, minus some. The table has 550,000 to 750,000 clones, roughly nine tenths seen once. In the naive CD8 group, cells lacked CD45RO and were positively selected for CCR7, so terminally differentiated effector memory CD45RA+ cells were left out. Source material: naive CD8+ T cells sorted from blood. These receptors were obtained from a man aged 25-40 years in good health.

The rearrangement joins TRBV9 to TRBJ2-7, with 8 bases lining up with TRBD1. The CDR3 sequence is 14 residues long. The V gene end was trimmed by 3 bases and the J gene end by 4 bases; junction bases not matched to a gene: 6. CDR1 and CDR2 (germline): SGDLS, YYNGEE. CDR3: CASSAPGGGYEQYF. CDR3 DNA: TGTGCCAGCAGCGCGCCAGGGGGCGGGTACGAGCAGTACTTC.

The rearrangement joins TRBV5-1 to TRBJ1-5, with D perhaps matching TRBD1 (5 bases). Germline V gene sequence: CDR1 SGHRS, CDR2 YFSETQ. This CDR3 contains 17 residues. V dropped 1 base and J dropped 0 bases, with 14 bases sitting between them. CDR3 coding DNA: TGCGCCAGCAGCTTGCCCCACAGGATTAATAGCAATCAGCCCCAGCATTTT. It translates to CASSLPHRINSNQPQHF.

The J gene is TRBJ2-4, the V gene TRBV13; TRBD1 matches 7 bases. The J segment lost 11 bases and the V segment lost 5 bases, leaving 9 bases of the junction unmatched. CDR3 size: 13 residues. Germline V gives CDR1 PRHDT, CDR2 FYEKMQ (reference sequence). The CDR3 DNA reads as TGTGCCAGCAGCCCTCGGGACAGTCGAGTTCAGTACTTC. As protein: CASSPRDSRVQYF.

The chain combines TRBV9 with TRBJ2-2, with D hard to call. The CDR3 sequence is 11 residues long. In germline, CDR1 is SGDLS, CDR2 YYNGEE. The V and J ends lost 6 bases and 7 bases respectively, with 7 bases between them. CDR3: CASILYGELFF. The CDR3 DNA sequence: TGTGCCAGCATCCTTTACGGGGAGCTGTTTTTT.

The chain couples TRBV29-1 to TRBJ2-1; a possible D gene is TRBD1 (7 bases). V shed 2 bases and J shed 4 bases, with 18 bases lying between them. Germline CDR1 SQVTM, CDR2 ANQGSEA. The CDR3 runs to 16 residues. CDR3 loop: CSVEFPRRGHYNEQFF. As DNA, the CDR3 is TGCAGCGTTGAATTCCCTAGGAGGGGGCATTACAATGAGCAGTTCTTC.

The chain recombines TRBV4-3 with TRBJ2-5; TRBD1 is a possible D gene (5 bases). V was trimmed by 0 bases and J by 1 base, leaving 21 bases between them. In germline, CDR1 is LGHNA, CDR2 YSLEER. The CDR3 has 19 amino acids. The DNA of the CDR3 is TGCGCCAGCAGCCAAGAGTTCGGACAAATTCACCTTGGCCAAGAGACCCAGTACTTC. This sequence encodes CASSQEFGQIHLGQETQYF.

This chain links TRBV18 with TRBJ2-7; no definite D call. The CDR3 extends over 14 amino acids. CDR1 and CDR2 (germline): KGHSH, LQKENI. The V end lost 0 bases, the J end lost 0 bases, and 6 bases lay between the germline ends. The CDR3 loop is CASSPPFSSYEQYF. CDR3 sequence (DNA): TGTGCCAGCTCACCACCGTTTAGCTCCTACGAGCAGTACTTC.

This chain uses TRBV10-1 with TRBJ2-7; D is unresolved. Between the trimmed V and J ends, which lost 0 bases and 7 bases, there was a span of 16 bases. Per germline, CDR1 WNHNN and CDR2 SYGVQD (reference sequence). The CDR3 consists of 15 residues. The CDR3 loop reads CASSESVGLIGEQYF. DNA of the CDR3: TGCGCCAGCAGTGAGTCGGTGGGATTAATTGGAGAGCAGTACTTC.

The chain combines TRBV27 with TRBJ2-1, with TRBD2 identical over 9 bases. The junction had 9 bases not matched to a gene; V was cut back by 7 bases and J by 8 bases. Germline V gives CDR1 MNHEY, CDR2 SMNVEV (reference sequence). The CDR3 length is 14 residues. DNA of the CDR3: TGTGCCAGCATCTCTCGCGGGAGGGTGGATGAGCAGTTCTTC. It codes for CASISRGRVDEQFF.

This rearrangement joins TRBV18 to TRBJ2-3; D not resolved. V gave up 3 bases and J gave up 2 bases, with 12 bases separating them. The germline CDR1 and CDR2 sequences are KGHSH and LQKENI. The CDR3 covers 15 residues. This CDR3 reads CASSPPSEHTDTQYF. In DNA form, the CDR3 reads TGTGCCAGCTCACCTCCCTCCGAACACACAGATACGCAGTATTTT.